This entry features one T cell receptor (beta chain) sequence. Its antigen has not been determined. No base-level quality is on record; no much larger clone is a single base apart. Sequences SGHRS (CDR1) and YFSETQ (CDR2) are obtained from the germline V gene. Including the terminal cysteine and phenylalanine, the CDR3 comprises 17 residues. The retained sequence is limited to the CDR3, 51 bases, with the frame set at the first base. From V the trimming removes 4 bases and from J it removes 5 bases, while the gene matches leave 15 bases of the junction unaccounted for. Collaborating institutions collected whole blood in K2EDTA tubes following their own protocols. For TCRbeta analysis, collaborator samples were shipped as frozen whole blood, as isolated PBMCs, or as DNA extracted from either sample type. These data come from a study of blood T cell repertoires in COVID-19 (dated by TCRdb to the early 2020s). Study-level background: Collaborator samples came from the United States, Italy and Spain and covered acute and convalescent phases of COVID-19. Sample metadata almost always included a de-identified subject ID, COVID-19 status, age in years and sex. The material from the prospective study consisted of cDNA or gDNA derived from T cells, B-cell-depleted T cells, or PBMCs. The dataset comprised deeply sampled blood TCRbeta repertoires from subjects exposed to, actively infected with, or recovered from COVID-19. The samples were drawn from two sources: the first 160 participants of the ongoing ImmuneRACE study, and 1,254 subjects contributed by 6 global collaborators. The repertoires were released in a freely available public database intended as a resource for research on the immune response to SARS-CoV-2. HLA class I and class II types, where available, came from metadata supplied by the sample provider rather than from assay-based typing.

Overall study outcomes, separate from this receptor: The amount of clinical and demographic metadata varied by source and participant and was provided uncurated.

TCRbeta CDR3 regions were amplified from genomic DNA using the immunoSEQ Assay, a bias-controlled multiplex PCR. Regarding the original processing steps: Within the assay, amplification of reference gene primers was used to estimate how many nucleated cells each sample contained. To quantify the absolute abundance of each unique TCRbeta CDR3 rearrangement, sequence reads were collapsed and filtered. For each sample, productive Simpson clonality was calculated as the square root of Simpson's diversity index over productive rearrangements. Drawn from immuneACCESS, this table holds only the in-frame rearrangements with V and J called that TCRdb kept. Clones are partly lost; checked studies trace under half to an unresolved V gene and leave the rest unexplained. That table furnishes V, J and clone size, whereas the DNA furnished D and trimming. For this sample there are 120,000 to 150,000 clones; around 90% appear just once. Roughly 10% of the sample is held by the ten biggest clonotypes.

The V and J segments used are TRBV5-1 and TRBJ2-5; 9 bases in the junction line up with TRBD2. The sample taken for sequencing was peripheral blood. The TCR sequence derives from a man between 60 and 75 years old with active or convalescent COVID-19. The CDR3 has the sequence CASSRYPTGTSRETQYF. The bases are TGCGCCAGCAGCCGGTATCCTACGGGGACTAGCAGGGAGACCCAGTACTTC.